This TCR beta chain is drawn from a study of shared clonotypes between healthy human individuals. Study-wide findings and caveats: Memory subsets generally showed smaller estimated richness than naive subsets did. Clonotype sharing across donors was expected to vary with sequencing depth. Shared clonotypes across all four donors exceeded non-shared ones in generation probability.

For this clone: Its antigen is undetermined.

CD45RO-negative, CCR7-selected cells formed the naive CD8 fraction, which excluded terminally differentiated effector memory CD45RA+ cells. In the original workflow: In the immunoSEQ data, sequences were junction-only and lacked quality scores, so filtering differed. Here immunoSEQ multiplex PCR was the method, and the copy in TCRdb shows in-frame clones only, minus some. D and trimming were read from the DNA, whereas the V and J calls and clone size are those reported in that table. There are around 2.1 million clones in the sample; about 92% occur only once, and about 1.8% lies in the top ten. Germline V gene data show CDR1 as SEHNR and CDR2 as FQNEAQ (reference sequence). V lost 5 bases, J lost 8 bases, and 10 bases stayed unmatched. This CDR3 spans 15 amino acids.

This clonotype originated in a man aged 18 to 35 in good health. Some clones in this sample may be carry-over from other donors' samples. The gene calls are TRBV7-9 and TRBJ2-1; 9 bases are a match to TRBD1. Sequencing used naive CD8+ T cells from PBMCs. In DNA, the CDR3 is TGTGCCAGCAGCCGCCGGGACAGGGTGTTTCATGAGCAGTTCTTC. It encodes CASSRRDRVFHEQFF.